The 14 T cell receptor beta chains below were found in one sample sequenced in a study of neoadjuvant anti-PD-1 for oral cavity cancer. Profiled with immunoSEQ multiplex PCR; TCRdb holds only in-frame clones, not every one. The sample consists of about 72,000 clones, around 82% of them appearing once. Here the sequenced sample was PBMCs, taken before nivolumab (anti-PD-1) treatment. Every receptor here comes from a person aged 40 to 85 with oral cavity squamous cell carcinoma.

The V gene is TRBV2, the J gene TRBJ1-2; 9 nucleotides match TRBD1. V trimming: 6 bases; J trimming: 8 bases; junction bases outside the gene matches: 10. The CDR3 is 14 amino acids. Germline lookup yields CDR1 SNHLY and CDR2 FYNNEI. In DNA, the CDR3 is TGTGCCAGCAGCAAAGAACAGGGGGCTGGCGGCTACACCTTC. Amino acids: CASSKEQGAGGYTF.

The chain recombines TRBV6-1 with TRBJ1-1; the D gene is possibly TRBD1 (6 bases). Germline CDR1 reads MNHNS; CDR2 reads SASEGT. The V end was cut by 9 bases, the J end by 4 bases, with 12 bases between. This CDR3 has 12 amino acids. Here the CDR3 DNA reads TGTGCCAGTGGAGGGGGGAGCACTGAAGCTTTCTTT. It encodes CASGGGSTEAFF.

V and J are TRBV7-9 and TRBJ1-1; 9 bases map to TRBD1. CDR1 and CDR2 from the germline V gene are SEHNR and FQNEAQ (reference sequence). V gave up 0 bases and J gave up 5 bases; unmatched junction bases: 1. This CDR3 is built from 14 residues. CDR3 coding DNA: TGTGCCAGCAGCTTAGCAGGGACAGGGACTGAAGCTTTCTTT. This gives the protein CASSLAGTGTEAFF. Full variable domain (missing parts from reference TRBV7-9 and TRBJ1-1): DTGVSQNPRHKITKRGQNVTFRCDPISEHNRLYWYRQTLGQGPEFLTYFQNEAQLEKSRLLSDRFSAERPKGSFSTLEIQRTEQGDSAMYLCASSLAGTGTEAFFGQGTRLTVV.

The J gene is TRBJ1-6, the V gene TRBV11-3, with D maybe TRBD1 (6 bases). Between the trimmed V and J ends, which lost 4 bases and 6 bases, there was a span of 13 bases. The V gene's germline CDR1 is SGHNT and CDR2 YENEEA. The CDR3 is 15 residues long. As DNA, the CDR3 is TGTGCCAGCAGCTCGGGGGGGCCGTCTAATTCACCCCTCCACTTT. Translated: CASSSGGPSNSPLHF.

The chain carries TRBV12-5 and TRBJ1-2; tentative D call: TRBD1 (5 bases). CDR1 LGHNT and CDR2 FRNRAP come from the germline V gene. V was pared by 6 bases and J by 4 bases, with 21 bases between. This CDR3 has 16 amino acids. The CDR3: CASGLNTRDRVYGYTF. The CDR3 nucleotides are TGTGCTAGTGGCCTAAACACCCGCGACAGAGTCTATGGCTACACCTTC.

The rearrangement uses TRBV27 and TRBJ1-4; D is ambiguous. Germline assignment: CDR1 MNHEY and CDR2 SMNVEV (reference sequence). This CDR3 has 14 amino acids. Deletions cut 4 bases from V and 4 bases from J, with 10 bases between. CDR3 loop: CASSSRPYNEKLFF. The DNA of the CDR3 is TGTGCCAGCAGTTCCCGACCCTATAATGAAAAACTGTTTTTT.

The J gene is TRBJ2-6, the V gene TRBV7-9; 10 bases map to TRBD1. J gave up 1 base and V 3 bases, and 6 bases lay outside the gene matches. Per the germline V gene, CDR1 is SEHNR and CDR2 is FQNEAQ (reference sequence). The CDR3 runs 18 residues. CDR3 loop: CASSLAGTGVSGANVLTF. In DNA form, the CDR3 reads TGTGCCAGCAGCTTGGCCGGGACAGGGGTTTCTGGGGCCAACGTCCTGACTTTC.

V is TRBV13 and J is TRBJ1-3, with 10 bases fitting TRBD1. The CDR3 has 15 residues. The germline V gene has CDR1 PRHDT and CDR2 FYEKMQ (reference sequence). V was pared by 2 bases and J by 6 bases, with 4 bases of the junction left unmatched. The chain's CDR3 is CASSLRGQGINTIYF. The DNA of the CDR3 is TGTGCCAGCAGCTTACGGGGACAGGGGATAAACACCATATATTTT.

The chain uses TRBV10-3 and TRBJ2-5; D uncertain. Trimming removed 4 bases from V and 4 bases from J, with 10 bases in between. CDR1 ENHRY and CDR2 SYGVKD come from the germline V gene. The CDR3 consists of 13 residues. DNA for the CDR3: TGTGCCATCAGTGGGGCCATTGCAGAGACCCAGTACTTC. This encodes CAISGAIAETQYF.

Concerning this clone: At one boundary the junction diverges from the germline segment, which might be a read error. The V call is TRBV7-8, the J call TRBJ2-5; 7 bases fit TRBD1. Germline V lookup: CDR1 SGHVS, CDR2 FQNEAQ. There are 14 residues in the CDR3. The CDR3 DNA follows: TGTGCCAGCAGTTCCGACAGGGCCCAAGGGACCCAGTACTTC. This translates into CASSSDRAQGTQYF.

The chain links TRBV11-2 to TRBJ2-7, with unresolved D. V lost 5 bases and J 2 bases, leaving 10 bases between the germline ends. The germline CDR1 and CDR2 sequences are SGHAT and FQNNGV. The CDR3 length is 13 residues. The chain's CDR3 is CASSLVSTYEQYF. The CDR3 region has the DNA TGTGCCAGCAGCCTCGTGAGCACCTACGAGCAGTACTTC.

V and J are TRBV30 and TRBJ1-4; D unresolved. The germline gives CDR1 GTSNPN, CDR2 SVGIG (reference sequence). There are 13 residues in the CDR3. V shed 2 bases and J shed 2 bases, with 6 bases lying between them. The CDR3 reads CAWSRLTNEKLFF. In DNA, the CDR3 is TGTGCCTGGAGTAGGCTGACTAATGAAAAACTGTTTTTT. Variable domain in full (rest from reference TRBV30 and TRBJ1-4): SQTIHQWPATLVQPVGSPLSLECTVEGTSNPNLYWYRQAAGRGLQLLFYSVGIGQISSEVPQNLSASRPQDRQFILSSKKLLLSDSGFYLCAWSRLTNEKLFFGSGTQLSVL.

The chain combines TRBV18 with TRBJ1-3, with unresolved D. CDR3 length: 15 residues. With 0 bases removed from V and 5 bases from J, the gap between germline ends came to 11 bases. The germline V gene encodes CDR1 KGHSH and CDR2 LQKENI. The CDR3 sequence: CASSPPRAGRNTIYF. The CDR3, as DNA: TGTGCCAGCTCACCACCGAGGGCAGGAAGAAACACCATATATTTT.

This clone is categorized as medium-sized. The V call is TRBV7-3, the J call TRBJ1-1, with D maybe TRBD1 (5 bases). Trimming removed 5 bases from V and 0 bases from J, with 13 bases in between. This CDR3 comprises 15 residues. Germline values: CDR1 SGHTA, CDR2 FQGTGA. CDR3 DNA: TGTGCCAGCAGCCCAAGAGGGGCCATGAACACTGAAGCTTTCTTT. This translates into CASSPRGAMNTEAFF. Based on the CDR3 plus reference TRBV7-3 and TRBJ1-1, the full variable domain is GAGVSQTPSNKVTEKGKYVELRCDPISGHTALYWYRQSLGQGPEFLIYFQGTGAADDSGLPNDRFFAVRPEGSVSTLKIQRTERGDSAVYLCASSPRGAMNTEAFFGQGTRLTVV.